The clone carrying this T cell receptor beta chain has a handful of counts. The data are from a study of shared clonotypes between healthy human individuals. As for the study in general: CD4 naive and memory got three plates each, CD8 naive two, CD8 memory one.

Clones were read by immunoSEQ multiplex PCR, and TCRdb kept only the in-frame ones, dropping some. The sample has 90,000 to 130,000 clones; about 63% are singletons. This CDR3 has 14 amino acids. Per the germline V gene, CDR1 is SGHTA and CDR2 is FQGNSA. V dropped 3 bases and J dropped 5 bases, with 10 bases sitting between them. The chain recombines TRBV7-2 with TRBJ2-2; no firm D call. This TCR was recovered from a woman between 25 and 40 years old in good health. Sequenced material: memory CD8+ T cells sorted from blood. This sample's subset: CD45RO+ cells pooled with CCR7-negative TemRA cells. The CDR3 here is CASSFSPLTGELFF. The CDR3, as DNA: TGTGCCAGCAGCTTCTCCCCTCTGACCGGGGAGCTGTTTTTT. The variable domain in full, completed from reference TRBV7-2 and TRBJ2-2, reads GAGVSQSPSNKVTEKGKDVELRCDPISGHTALYWYRQSLGQGLEFLIYFQGNSAPDKSGLPSDRFSAERTGGSVSTLTIQRTQQEDSAVYLCASSFSPLTGELFFGEGSRLTVL.